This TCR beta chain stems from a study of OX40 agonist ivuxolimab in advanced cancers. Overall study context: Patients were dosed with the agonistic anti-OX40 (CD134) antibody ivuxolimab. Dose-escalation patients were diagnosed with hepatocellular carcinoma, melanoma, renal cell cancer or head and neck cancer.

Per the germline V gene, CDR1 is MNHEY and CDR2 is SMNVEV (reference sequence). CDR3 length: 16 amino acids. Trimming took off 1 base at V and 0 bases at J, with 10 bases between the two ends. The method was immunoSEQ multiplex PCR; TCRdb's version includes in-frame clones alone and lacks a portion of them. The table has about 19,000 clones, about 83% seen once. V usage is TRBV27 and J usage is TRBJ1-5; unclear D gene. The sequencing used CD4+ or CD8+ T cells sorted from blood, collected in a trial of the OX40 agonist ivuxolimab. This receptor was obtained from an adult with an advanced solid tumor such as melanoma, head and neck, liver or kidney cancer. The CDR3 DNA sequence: TGTGCCAGCAGTTTATTCCCAGTTTATAGCAATCAGCCCCAGCATTTT. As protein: CASSLFPVYSNQPQHF.